A single sample gave rise to the 30 T cell receptor beta chains below, sequenced in a study of blood T cell repertoires in COVID-19. Data came from immunoSEQ multiplex PCR; TCRdb stores just in-frame clones and leaves some out. Among about 97,000 clones listed, about 86% were seen once. Sequencing was carried out using peripheral blood. The receptors shown here come from a human donor in a cohort sampled during active COVID-19.

This clone was picked up one time. V and J are TRBV9 and TRBJ2-2; TRBD1 might be the D (6 bases). Germline CDR1 is SGDLS and CDR2 is YYNGEE. The CDR3 loop spans 14 amino acids. Trimming stripped 3 bases from V and 6 bases from J, with 12 bases between. CDR3 nucleotide sequence: TGTGCCAGCAGCGCCCGGGACAAAGCCGGGGAGCTGTTTTTT. Translating it yields CASSARDKAGELFF.

The chain uses TRBV6-5 and TRBJ1-6; a weak D match, TRBD1 (5 bases). CDR1 is MNHEY and CDR2 is SVGAGI in the germline V gene. Trimming removed 6 bases at V and 10 bases at J, with 10 bases between. This CDR3 contains 12 residues. Here the CDR3 reads CASRFGGSPLHF. As DNA, the CDR3 is TGTGCCAGCAGGTTCGGGGGGTCACCCCTCCACTTT.

The CDR3 sequence: CASRWTEGLAVDTDTQYF. The CDR3 DNA reads as TGTGCAAGTCGCTGGACAGAAGGACTAGCGGTTGACACAGATACGCAGTATTTT. V and J are TRBV12-2 and TRBJ2-3; the table's D call of TRBD2 was not tested on the DNA. TRBV12-2 is a pseudogene. This CDR3 region has 18 residues.

The chain links TRBV11-3 to TRBJ2-2, with D unclear. Germline V lookup: CDR1 SGHNT, CDR2 YENEEA. V gave up 5 bases and J gave up 0 bases, with 4 bases separating them. CDR3 length: 13 amino acids. The CDR3 loop is CASSQTNTGELFF. The CDR3 DNA sequence: TGTGCCAGCAGCCAAACGAACACCGGGGAGCTGTTTTTT. Supplemented by reference TRBV11-3 and TRBJ2-2, the full variable domain reads EAGVVQSPRYKIIEKKQPVAFWCNPISGHNTLYWYLQNLGQGPELLIRYENEEAVDDSQLPKDRFSAERLKGVDSTLKIQPAELGDSAVYLCASSQTNTGELFFGEGSRLTVL.

Comment on this clone: An end of the junction does not agree with germline; a read error may underlie this. CDR3 residues: CASSEEGRGRRTFF. The CDR3 DNA follows: TGTGCCAGCAGCGAAGAGGGCAGGGGGCGCAGAACTTTCTTT. The V and J genes are TRBV3-1 (or the pseudogene TRBV3-2) and TRBJ1-1, with TRBD1 matching 8 bases. In germline, CDR1 is LGHDT, CDR2 YNNKEL (reference sequence). CDR3 length: 14 amino acids.

J is TRBJ2-5 and V is TRBV30, with TRBD2 as a possible D gene (7 bases). Germline V gives CDR1 GTSNPN, CDR2 SVGIG (reference sequence). The CDR3 is 13 residues long. Between the trimmed V and J ends, which lost 2 bases and 12 bases, there was a span of 19 bases. CDR3 DNA sequence: TGTGCCTGGAGTACCGACGTCGGGGGGCGGGAGTACTTC. Its protein product is CAWSTDVGGREYF.

This clone appeared once. Sequence at one end of the junction differs from germline and may be a read error. J is TRBJ2-5 and V is TRBV28, with D perhaps matching TRBD1 (5 bases). The germline gives CDR1 MDHEN, CDR2 SYDVKM. There are 14 residues in the CDR3. CDR3 sequence reads: CASSLSGAEETQYF. The CDR3, as DNA: TGTGCCAGCAGCTTATCTGGGGCCGAAGAGACCCAGTACTTC.

The rearrangement uses TRBV5-5 and TRBJ1-1; 10 bases agree with TRBD1. The CDR3 is 14 residues long. Trimming at V came to 6 bases and at J to 4 bases, leaving 6 bases not matched to a gene. Looked up from germline, CDR1 is SGHKS and CDR2 is YYEKEE (reference sequence). CDR3 DNA sequence: TGTGCCAGCACCAGACAGGGGGCGGGCACTGAAGCTTTCTTT. Protein product: CASTRQGAGTEAFF.

V gene TRBV9 combines with J gene TRBJ2-5; TRBD2 is a possible D gene (6 bases). The CDR3 runs to 12 residues. Trimming removed 3 bases at V and 5 bases at J, with 8 bases between. CDR1 and CDR2 (germline): SGDLS, YYNGEE. The CDR3 DNA follows: TGTGCCAGCAGCGGAGGAGGGGAGACCCAGTACTTC. This translates into CASSGGGETQYF.

This chain uses TRBV5-1 with TRBJ2-7; 12 nucleotides match TRBD2. There are 18 residues in the CDR3. J lost 0 bases, V lost 3 bases, and 10 bases had no gene match. Germline V CDR1 and CDR2: SGHRS, YFSETQ. In DNA form, the CDR3 reads TGCGCCAGCAGCTGGACCGAGACTAGCGGGGGAAGCTCCTACGAGCAGTACTTC. Translation: CASSWTETSGGSSYEQYF.

The chain has TRBV18 and TRBJ1-1, with D maybe TRBD1 (6 bases). Germline loops: CDR1 KGHSH, CDR2 LQKENI. This CDR3 contains 15 residues. V dropped 1 base and J dropped 0 bases, with 9 bases sitting between them. The CDR3 protein is CASSPQGGMNTEAFF. The CDR3 DNA is TGTGCCAGCTCACCACAGGGGGGGATGAACACTGAAGCTTTCTTT.

This clone was seen more than once but under ten times. V gene TRBV5-1 combines with J gene TRBJ1-1, with D maybe TRBD1 (6 bases). The length of the CDR3 is 14 residues. Germline CDR1 reads SGHRS; CDR2 reads YFSETQ. The V end lost 5 bases, the J end lost 1 base, and 12 bases lay between the germline ends. The CDR3: CASRTQGQNTEAFF. The CDR3 coding sequence is TGCGCCAGCAGAACCCAGGGGCAGAACACTGAAGCTTTCTTT. The variable domain in full, completed from reference TRBV5-1 and TRBJ1-1, reads KAGVTQTPRYLIKTRGQQVTLSCSPISGHRSVSWYQQTPGQGLQFLFEYFSETQRNKGNFPGRFSGRQFSNSRSEMNVSTLELGDSALYLCASRTQGQNTEAFFGQGTRLTVV.

The gene calls are TRBV9 and TRBJ2-1; 8 bases map to TRBD2. This CDR3 contains 17 residues. CDR1 and CDR2 (germline): SGDLS, YYNGEE. Germline trimming cut 0 bases from V and 4 bases from J; bases unmatched to any gene: 9. The CDR3 loop is CASSVVLAGPGYNEQFF. The DNA for the CDR3 is TGTGCCAGCAGCGTAGTCCTAGCGGGTCCGGGGTACAATGAGCAGTTCTTC.

The chain carries TRBV18 and TRBJ2-1; D remains ambiguous. The germline gives CDR1 KGHSH, CDR2 LQKENI. The CDR3 totals 13 residues. Trimming took 0 bases from V and 10 from J, leaving 10 bases between them. The CDR3 coding sequence is TGTGCCAGCTCACCACCCGGGTTCAACGAGCAGTTCTTC. This gives the protein CASSPPGFNEQFF.

The rearrangement uses TRBV7-2 and TRBJ2-5; 8 bases match TRBD2. The CDR3 has 14 residues. After removal of 5 bases from V and 7 bases from J, the junction contained 9 bases not matched to a gene. Per the germline V gene, CDR1 is SGHTA and CDR2 is FQGNSA. The CDR3 region is CASSQVAGRGTQYF. The CDR3 coding sequence is TGTGCCAGCAGCCAAGTAGCGGGGCGCGGGACCCAGTACTTC. Filled out from reference TRBV7-2 and TRBJ2-5, the complete variable domain reads GAGVSQSPSNKVTEKGKDVELRCDPISGHTALYWYRQSLGQGLEFLIYFQGNSAPDKSGLPSDRFSAERTGGSVSTLTIQRTQQEDSAVYLCASSQVAGRGTQYFGPGTRLLVL.

The chain joins TRBV19 to TRBJ1-6; 11 nucleotides agree with TRBD1. The CDR3 covers 16 residues. V was clipped by 6 bases and J by 4 bases; unmatched bases: 5. Germline loops: CDR1 LNHDA, CDR2 SQIVND (reference sequence). The CDR3 sequence is CASSGQGARYNSPLHF. The DNA for the CDR3 is TGTGCCAGTAGCGGACAGGGGGCGAGGTATAATTCACCCCTCCACTTT.

The J gene is TRBJ2-3, the V gene TRBV15, with 7 bases lining up with TRBD2. The V and J ends lost 3 bases and 0 bases, in that order; junction bases with no gene match: 0. Germline V gene data show CDR1 as LNHNV and CDR2 as YYDKDF (reference sequence). The CDR3 is made up of 14 amino acids. CDR3 amino acids: CATSSGGSTDTQYF. As DNA, the CDR3 is TGTGCCACCAGCAGCGGGGGGAGCACAGATACGCAGTATTTT.

This clone was detected once. The chain joins TRBV7-3 to TRBJ1-4; no firm D call. The CDR3 loop spans 13 amino acids. Looked up from germline, CDR1 is SGHTA and CDR2 is FQGTGA. V was clipped by 0 bases and J by 5 bases, with 4 bases between them. The CDR3 is CASSLTPNEKLFF. CDR3 nucleotide sequence: TGTGCCAGCAGCTTAACCCCAAATGAAAAACTGTTTTTT.

This clone turned up a few times. This sequence joins TRBV5-1 and TRBJ2-2; 9 bases match TRBD2. V dropped 0 bases and J dropped 4; count of bases not matched to a gene: 4. The CDR3 is 16 residues long. Germline-derived CDR1 and CDR2 are SGHRS and YFSETQ. The CDR3 DNA is TGCGCCAGCAGCTTGGCCGCGACTAGCGGCACCGGGGAGCTGTTTTTT. Its protein product is CASSLAATSGTGELFF.

The chain employs TRBV10-1 and TRBJ2-1; TRBD2 matches at 11 bases. The germline V gene has CDR1 WNHNN and CDR2 SYGVQD (reference sequence). The CDR3 runs to 17 residues. V gave up 4 bases and J gave up 4 bases; unmatched junction bases: 9. CDR3 residues: CASSALAGAPLYNEQFF. CDR3 bases: TGCGCCAGCAGTGCACTAGCGGGGGCGCCCCTTTACAATGAGCAGTTCTTC.

The chain combines TRBV28 with TRBJ2-5, with TRBD2 matching over 8 bases. CDR3 length: 17 amino acids. The ends lost 2 bases at V and 4 bases at J; junction bases unmatched: 12. The germline CDR1 and CDR2 sequences are MDHEN and SYDVKM. CDR3 bases: TGTGCCAGCAGTTTACCACGACTAGCGTCTTTGGGAGAGACCCAGTACTTC. Protein: CASSLPRLASLGETQYF.

The chain employs TRBV19 and TRBJ2-2; TRBD1 matches at 8 bases. The germline gives CDR1 LNHDA, CDR2 SQIVND (reference sequence). There are 14 residues in the CDR3. The ends lost 4 bases at V and 7 bases at J; junction bases unmatched: 5. In DNA, the CDR3 is TGTGCCAGTAGTACAACAGGGGGTTTCGGGGAGCTGTTTTTT. It yields the protein CASSTTGGFGELFF.

This chain uses TRBV4-3 with TRBJ2-7; 9 bases line up with TRBD2. Per germline, CDR1 LGHNA and CDR2 YSLEER. The V segment lost 0 bases and the J segment 4 bases; nucleotides outside the gene matches: 7. This CDR3 contains 16 residues. The CDR3 coding sequence is TGCGCCAGCAGCCAAGATAGGGTAGCGGGAGCGTACGAGCAGTACTTC. Encoded protein: CASSQDRVAGAYEQYF.

This clone was counted only a few times. This chain uses TRBV7-9 with TRBJ2-7; 10 nucleotides line up with TRBD1. Losses at the gene ends were 5 bases for V and 4 bases for J; bases not matched to a gene: 8. The CDR3 runs to 15 residues. CDR1 SEHNR and CDR2 FQNEAQ come from the germline V gene (reference sequence). The CDR3 loop reads CASSLQWTGGYEQYF. The CDR3 DNA reads TGTGCCAGCAGCCTACAATGGACAGGGGGGTACGAGCAGTACTTC.

This clone has just a few counts. The CDR3: CASSSPDRPNYGYTF. CDR3 coding DNA: TGTGCCAGCAGTTCCCCGGACAGACCTAACTATGGCTACACCTTC. The rearrangement links TRBV6-6 to TRBJ1-2, with D perhaps matching TRBD1 (6 bases). This CDR3 is 15 amino acids long. The V end was cut by 4 bases, the J end by 0 bases, with 12 bases between. Germline V gene lookup returns CDR1 MNHNY and CDR2 SVGAGI (reference sequence).

The genes are TRBV6-6 and TRBJ1-5; 8 bases map to TRBD1. The V gene end was trimmed by 6 bases and the J gene end by 4 bases; junction bases not matched to a gene: 5. Germline loops: CDR1 MNHNY, CDR2 SVGAGI (reference sequence). This CDR3 is 14 amino acids long. This CDR3 reads CASRDRVGNQPQHF. CDR3 DNA: TGTGCCAGCAGGGACAGGGTAGGTAATCAGCCCCAGCATTTT.

Worth noting for this clone: The sample holds other DNA sequences that translate to the same CDR3. This rearrangement joins TRBV18 to TRBJ1-1; D gene uncertain. Trimming took off 4 bases at V and 1 base at J, with 7 bases between the two ends. Germline V gene sequence: CDR1 KGHSH, CDR2 LQKENI. The CDR3 consists of 13 residues. In DNA form, the CDR3 reads TGTGCCAGCTCACAGACACAGAACACTGAAGCTTTCTTT. Translated, it gives CASSQTQNTEAFF. Drawing the rest from reference TRBV18 and TRBJ1-1, the complete variable domain is NAGVMQNPRHLVRRRGQEARLRCSPMKGHSHVYWYRQLPEEGLKFMVYLQKENIIDESGMPKERFSAEFPKEGPSILRIQQVVRGDSAAYFCASSQTQNTEAFFGQGTRLTVV.

V gene TRBV15 combines with J gene TRBJ1-2; D is uncertain. This CDR3 region has 15 residues. CDR1 and CDR2 (germline): LNHNV, YYDKDF (reference sequence). The germline V and J ends were trimmed by 1 base and 8 bases, with 17 bases remaining between them. CDR3 DNA: TGTGCCACCAGCAGAGCGGCAGCCAGTTCGGGGGGCTACACCTTC. Translating it yields CATSRAAASSGGYTF.

Here the CDR3 DNA reads TGTGCCAGCAGTGACCCTACAGGAGACCTGAACACCGGGGAGCTGTTTTTT. Protein: CASSDPTGDLNTGELFF. This chain connects TRBV6-4 to TRBJ2-2, with D maybe TRBD1 (5 bases). V lost 2 bases, J lost 1 base, and 14 bases lay in between. The length of the CDR3 is 17 residues. The germline V gene has CDR1 MRHNA and CDR2 SNTAGT.

The chain has TRBV5-8 and TRBJ1-1; D is ambiguous. Germline V gene lookup returns CDR1 SGHTS and CDR2 YDEGEE. The ends were cut back, 0 bases at V and 4 bases at J, with 16 bases in the middle. CDR3 length: 16 residues. CDR3 DNA: TGTGCCAGCAGCTTGGGGGGTCGGCCGGCGGGCACTGAAGCTTTCTTT. The encoded protein is CASSLGGRPAGTEAFF.